This T cell receptor (beta chain) derives from a study of a mutant IDH1 vaccine in newly diagnosed glioma. About the research overall: Eight vaccinations went to patients in weeks 1, 3, 5, 7, 11, 15, 19, 23. Standard pretreatment was either radiotherapy, temozolomide, or, for most, radiochemotherapy with temozolomide.

The study, taken as a whole, reports: Top peripheral T cell clonotype shifts appeared unrelated to pseudoprogression.

TCRdb's copy holds only in-frame clones and misses some; the assay was immunoSEQ multiplex PCR. The profile shows roughly 60,000 clones, 70% to 90% of them singletons. As to this clone: The antigen remains undetermined.

Regarding time point: week 23, last vaccination. Vaccine doses each comprised 300 ug of mutant IDH1 20-mer peptide, with topical imiquimod. Diagnosis in the donors showed new WHO grade 3 or 4 astrocytomas that were IDH1-mutant and ATRX-lost. V was clipped by 9 bases and J by 2 bases, with 17 bases between them. Germline CDR1 and CDR2: LNHDA and SQIVND (reference sequence). The CDR3 sequence is 16 residues long. This clonotype was sampled from a man aged 25-40 years with glioma. The chain carries TRBV19 and TRBJ2-6; D is possibly TRBD2 (7 bases). The sample in question was PBMCs, obtained from a glioma patient whose treatment included an IDH1 peptide vaccine. The CDR3 nucleotides are TGTGCCAGCTCTCGGAAGGGGGGGACTGGGGCCAACGTCCTGACTTTC. It specifies CASSRKGGTGANVLTF.